Reported below is one T cell receptor beta chain. Sequenced by immunoSEQ multiplex PCR; TCRdb stores in-frame clones only, minus some. The sample carries about 200,000 clones, roughly 84% recorded once. These data originate in a study of blood T cell repertoires in COVID-19. Study context: T cells, B-cell-depleted T cells, or PBMCs provided the cDNA or gDNA that served as material.

The CDR3 spans 13 residues. V lost 3 bases and J 5 bases, leaving 7 bases between the germline ends. CDR1 and CDR2 from the germline V gene are WSHSY and SAAADI. The chain uses TRBV10-2 and TRBJ2-2; no clear D gene. Sequenced input: peripheral blood. The TCR sequence derives from a human donor in a cohort sampled during active COVID-19. The chain's CDR3 is CASSDPATGELFF. The CDR3 DNA reads as TGCGCCAGCAGTGACCCAGCGACCGGGGAGCTGTTTTTT.